This entry concerns a single T cell receptor (beta chain). This sample is drawn from a study of shared clonotypes between healthy human individuals. CDR1 and CDR2 (germline): SNHLY, FYNNEI. The CDR3 runs to 16 residues. Trimming removed 6 bases from V and 8 bases from J; junction bases left unmatched: 13. Each sample came from a Caucasian adult donor living in Nashville, Tennessee. Repertoires were generated with immunoSEQ multiplex PCR, while TCRdb's copy carries only in-frame clones and drops some. In the table there are hundreds of thousands of clones, 90% to 96% of which are singletons. Sequencing was done on a sample of naive CD4+ T cells sorted from blood. Subset: CD45RA+ positively selected. The gene calls are TRBV2 and TRBJ2-1, with 10 bases that match TRBD2. The TCR originated in a woman in her twenties or thirties in good health. The CDR3 sequence: CASRRTSGLHGDEQFF. CDR3 sequence (DNA): TGTGCCAGCAGGCGGACTAGCGGACTCCATGGCGATGAGCAGTTCTTC.